These 16 T cell receptor beta chains share one sample of origin, sequenced in a study of neoadjuvant anti-PD-1 for oral cavity cancer. The method was immunoSEQ multiplex PCR; TCRdb's version includes in-frame clones alone and lacks a portion of them. The top ten hold over 2.5% of the sample, which has under 85,000 clones, 70% to 85% seen once. The source was PBMCs, collected before nivolumab (anti-PD-1) treatment. The receptors come from a person aged 40 to 85 with oral cavity squamous cell carcinoma.

The V call is TRBV4-1, the J call TRBJ1-2; D gene unclear. The CDR3 loop spans 15 amino acids. Germline-derived CDR1 and CDR2 are MGHRA and YSYEKL. The germline V and J ends were trimmed by 1 base and 2 bases, with 11 bases remaining between them. CDR3 nucleotides: TGCGCCAGCAGCCAAGTTGACACGGGCAACTATGGCTACACCTTC. Translating gives CASSQVDTGNYGYTF.

V gene TRBV21-1 combines with J gene TRBJ2-3. TRBV21-1 is reported as a pseudogene. CDR3 length: 15 amino acids. The CDR3 DNA follows: TGTGCCAGCACCGAGAAGAAAGACGCTATAGATACGCAGTATTTT. It yields the protein CASTEKKDAIDTQYF.

The gene calls are TRBV13 and TRBJ1-1; possible D gene TRBD1, 6 bases. The V gene's germline CDR1 is PRHDT and CDR2 FYEKMQ (reference sequence). CDR3 length: 15 residues. Trimming shortened V by 4 bases and J by 7 bases, and 19 bases separated the two germline ends. CDR3 sequence: CASSSSGEGVGEAFF. The CDR3 nucleotides are TGTGCCAGCAGCTCCTCAGGGGAGGGTGTAGGTGAAGCTTTCTTT.

The chain is built from TRBV27 and TRBJ2-7; D perhaps matches TRBD2 (5 bases). The CDR3 runs 14 residues. Germline CDR1 MNHEY, CDR2 SMNVEV (reference sequence). Trimming removed 5 bases from V and 2 bases from J, with 13 bases in between. The CDR3 sequence is CASSRGSVAYEQYF. Here the CDR3 DNA reads TGTGCCAGCAGTCGGGGATCCGTCGCCTACGAGCAGTACTTC.

The V call is TRBV2, the J call TRBJ2-5; 10 positions match TRBD2. The junction had 10 bases not matched to a gene; V was cut back by 5 bases and J by 7 bases. From germline, CDR1 is SNHLY and CDR2 FYNNEI. The CDR3 runs 15 residues. This CDR3 reads CASSRTAGGWVTQYF. CDR3 bases: TGTGCCAGCAGTAGAACAGCGGGAGGGTGGGTGACCCAGTACTTC.

The chain carries TRBV10-3 and TRBJ1-4, with a tentative D call TRBD1 (5 bases). CDR3 size: 13 residues. CDR1 ENHRY and CDR2 SYGVKD come from the germline V gene. The V gene lost 5 bases and the J gene lost 13 bases, with 17 bases spanning the gap. The CDR3: CAISPGTADRLFF. As DNA, the CDR3 is TGTGCCATCAGTCCCGGGACGGCCGATAGACTGTTTTTT.

The chain has TRBV2 and TRBJ1-2; D is undetermined. Trimming left V 4 bases short and J 4 bases short, with 7 bases between. The CDR3 is 12 amino acids. The germline V gene has CDR1 SNHLY and CDR2 FYNNEI. The CDR3 here is CASSGAGYGYTF. CDR3 bases: TGTGCCAGCAGTGGGGCAGGCTATGGCTACACCTTC.

In this sample, this clone turned up once. The chain is built from TRBV7-3 and TRBJ2-2; TRBD2 agrees at 11 bases. Germline V gene lookup returns CDR1 SGHTA and CDR2 FQGTGA. CDR3 size: 16 residues. V shed 5 bases, J shed 3 bases, and the junction held 5 bases outside the gene matches. CDR3 nucleotides: TGTGCCAGCAGCCTACTAGCGGGAGTTGACACCGGGGAGCTGTTTTTT. It codes for CASSLLAGVDTGELFF. The full variable domain, with the rest looked up from reference TRBV7-3 and TRBJ2-2, is GAGVSQTPSNKVTEKGKYVELRCDPISGHTALYWYRQSLGQGPEFLIYFQGTGAADDSGLPNDRFFAVRPEGSVSTLKIQRTERGDSAVYLCASSLLAGVDTGELFFGEGSRLTVL.

This chain connects TRBV28 to TRBJ2-7; D remains ambiguous. V was cut by 4 bases and J by 6 bases, with 7 bases left in between. The CDR3 spans 11 residues. The germline gives CDR1 MDHEN, CDR2 SYDVKM. The CDR3 reads CASSSQFEQYF. Written as DNA, the CDR3 is TGTGCCAGCAGTTCCCAGTTCGAGCAGTACTTC.

The V gene is TRBV7-3, the J gene TRBJ2-6; 12 bases are shared with TRBD1. This CDR3 contains 23 residues. Trimming cost V 1 base and J 0 bases; bases outside gene matches: 16. Germline values: CDR1 SGHTA, CDR2 FQGTGA. The CDR3, as DNA: TGTGCCAGCAGCTTAAGGGGAAGGATGGGACAGGGGGCCAGGAGCTCTGGGGCCAACGTCCTGACTTTC. Translated, it gives CASSLRGRMGQGARSSGANVLTF.

This rearrangement joins TRBV10-3 to TRBJ2-1, with D perhaps being TRBD1 or TRBD2 (5 bases each). V was trimmed by 7 bases and J by 5 bases, leaving 12 bases between them. CDR3 size: 13 residues. The germline gives CDR1 ENHRY, CDR2 SYGVKD. The CDR3 DNA sequence: TGTGCCATCACATCGGGGACCCACAATGAGCAGTTCTTC. It specifies CAITSGTHNEQFF.

The chain uses TRBV19 and TRBJ2-3; possibly TRBD1 or TRBD2 for D (5 bases each). Trimming removed 4 bases at V and 4 bases at J, with 12 bases between. Looked up from germline, CDR1 is LNHDA and CDR2 is SQIVND (reference sequence). The CDR3 spans 14 residues. Here the CDR3 DNA reads TGTGCCAGTAGTAACCAGGGACCATCAGATACGCAGTATTTT. Its protein is CASSNQGPSDTQYF.

The chain couples TRBV6-1 to TRBJ1-3; no firm D call. Germline V gene lookup returns CDR1 MNHNS and CDR2 SASEGT. The CDR3 is made up of 13 amino acids. V shed 3 bases and J shed 2 bases, with 5 bases lying between them. Written as DNA, the CDR3 is TGTGCCAGCAGTGACGGTCCTGGAAACACCATATATTTT. Translation gives CASSDGPGNTIYF.

This chain uses TRBV19 with TRBJ2-7; 7 bases agree with TRBD1. Losses at the gene ends were 4 bases for V and 4 bases for J; bases not matched to a gene: 10. Germline V gene sequence: CDR1 LNHDA, CDR2 SQIVND (reference sequence). CDR3 size: 15 residues. The CDR3 region has the DNA TGTGCCAGTAGTACTCCCAGAGGGGGCGGGTACGAGCAGTACTTC. Its translation is CASSTPRGGGYEQYF.

A few counts support this clone. This rearrangement joins TRBV6-5 to TRBJ2-3; 9 nucleotides line up with TRBD2. CDR1 and CDR2 from the germline V gene are MNHEY and SVGAGI. The CDR3 runs 15 residues. The V segment lost 8 bases and the J segment 5 bases; nucleotides outside the gene matches: 11. CDR3 DNA: TGTGCCAGCGGAGATGTGCGGGGGGGAGGAGATACGCAGTATTTT. Its protein is CASGDVRGGGDTQYF.

This clone was observed once. J is TRBJ1-5 and V is TRBV27; D call uncertain. Germline V gives CDR1 MNHEY, CDR2 SMNVEV (reference sequence). The V gene lost 9 bases and the J gene lost 3 bases, with 9 bases spanning the gap. The CDR3 extends over 12 amino acids. The CDR3 reads CASQNPNQPQHF. The CDR3 nucleotides read TGTGCCAGTCAGAATCCCAATCAGCCCCAGCATTTT.